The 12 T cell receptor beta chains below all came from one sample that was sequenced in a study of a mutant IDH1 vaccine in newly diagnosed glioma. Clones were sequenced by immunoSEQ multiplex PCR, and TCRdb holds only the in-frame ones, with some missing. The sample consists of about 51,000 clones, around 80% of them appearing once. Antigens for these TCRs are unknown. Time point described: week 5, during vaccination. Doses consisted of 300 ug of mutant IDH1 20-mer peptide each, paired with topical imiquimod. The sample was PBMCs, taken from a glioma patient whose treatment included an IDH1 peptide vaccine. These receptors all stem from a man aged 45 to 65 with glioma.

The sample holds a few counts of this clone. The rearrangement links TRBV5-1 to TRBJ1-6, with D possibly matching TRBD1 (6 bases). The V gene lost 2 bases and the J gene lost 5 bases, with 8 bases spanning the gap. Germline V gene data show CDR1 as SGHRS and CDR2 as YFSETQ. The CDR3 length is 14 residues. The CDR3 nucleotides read TGCGCCAGCAGCTTTAAGGGGGATAATTCACCCCTCCACTTT. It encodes CASSFKGDNSPLHF.

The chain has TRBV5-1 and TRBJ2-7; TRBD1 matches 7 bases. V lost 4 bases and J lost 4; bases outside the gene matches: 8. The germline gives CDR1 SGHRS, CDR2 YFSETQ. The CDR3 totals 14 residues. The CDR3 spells CASSPSGQTYEQYF. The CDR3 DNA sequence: TGCGCCAGCAGCCCGTCGGGACAGACATACGAGCAGTACTTC. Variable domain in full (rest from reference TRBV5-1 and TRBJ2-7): KAGVTQTPRYLIKTRGQQVTLSCSPISGHRSVSWYQQTPGQGLQFLFEYFSETQRNKGNFPGRFSGRQFSNSRSEMNVSTLELGDSALYLCASSPSGQTYEQYFGPGTRLTVT.

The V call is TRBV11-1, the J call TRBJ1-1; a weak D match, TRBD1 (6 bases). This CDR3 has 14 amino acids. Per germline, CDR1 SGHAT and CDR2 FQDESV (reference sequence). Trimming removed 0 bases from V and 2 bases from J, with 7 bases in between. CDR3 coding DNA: TGTGCCAGCAGCTTAGCCGGGGGCAACACTGAAGCTTTCTTT. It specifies CASSLAGGNTEAFF.

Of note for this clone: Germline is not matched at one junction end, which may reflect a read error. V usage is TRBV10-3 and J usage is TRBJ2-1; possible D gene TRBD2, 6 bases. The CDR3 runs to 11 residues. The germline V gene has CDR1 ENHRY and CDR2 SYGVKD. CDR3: CAISDGGVPIF. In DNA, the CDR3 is TGTGCCATCAGTGACGGCGGGGTGCCCATCTTC.

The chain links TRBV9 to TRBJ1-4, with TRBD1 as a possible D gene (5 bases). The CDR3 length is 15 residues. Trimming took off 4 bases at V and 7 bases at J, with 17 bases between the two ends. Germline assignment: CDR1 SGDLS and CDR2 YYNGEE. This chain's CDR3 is CASSLKVGEREKLFF. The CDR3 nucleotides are TGTGCCAGCAGCCTAAAAGTGGGGGAGCGTGAAAAACTGTTTTTT.

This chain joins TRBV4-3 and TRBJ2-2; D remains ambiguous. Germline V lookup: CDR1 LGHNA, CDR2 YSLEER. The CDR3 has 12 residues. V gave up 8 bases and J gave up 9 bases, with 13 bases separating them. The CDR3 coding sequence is TGCGCCAGCTTAGCACCTAACCGGGAGCTGTTTTTT. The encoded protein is CASLAPNRELFF.

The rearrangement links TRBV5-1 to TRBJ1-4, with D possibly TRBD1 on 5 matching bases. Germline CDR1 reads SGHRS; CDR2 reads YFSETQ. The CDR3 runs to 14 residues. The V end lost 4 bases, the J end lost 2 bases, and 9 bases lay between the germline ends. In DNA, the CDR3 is TGCGCCAGCAGCAGGGACGTGACTAATGAAAAACTGTTTTTT. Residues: CASSRDVTNEKLFF. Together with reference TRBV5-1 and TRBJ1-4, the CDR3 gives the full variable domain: KAGVTQTPRYLIKTRGQQVTLSCSPISGHRSVSWYQQTPGQGLQFLFEYFSETQRNKGNFPGRFSGRQFSNSRSEMNVSTLELGDSALYLCASSRDVTNEKLFFGSGTQLSVL.

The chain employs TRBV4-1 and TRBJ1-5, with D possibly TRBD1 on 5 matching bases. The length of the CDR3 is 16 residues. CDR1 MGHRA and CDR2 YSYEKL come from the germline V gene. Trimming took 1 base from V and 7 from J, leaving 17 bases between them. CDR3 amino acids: CASSQATSGVSQPQHF. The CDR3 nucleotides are TGCGCCAGCAGCCAAGCTACCTCGGGGGTAAGCCAGCCCCAGCATTTT.

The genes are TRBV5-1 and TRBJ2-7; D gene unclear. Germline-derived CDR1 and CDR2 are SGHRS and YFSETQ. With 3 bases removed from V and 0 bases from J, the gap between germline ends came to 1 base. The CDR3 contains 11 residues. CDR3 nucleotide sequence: TGCGCCAGCAGCTACTCCTACGAGCAGTACTTC. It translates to CASSYSYEQYF.

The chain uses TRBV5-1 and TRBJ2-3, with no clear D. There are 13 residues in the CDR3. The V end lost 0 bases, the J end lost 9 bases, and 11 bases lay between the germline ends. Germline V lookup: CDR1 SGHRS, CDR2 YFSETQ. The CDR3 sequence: CASSLAPGETQYF. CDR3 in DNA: TGCGCCAGCAGCTTGGCGCCAGGAGAGACGCAGTATTTT.

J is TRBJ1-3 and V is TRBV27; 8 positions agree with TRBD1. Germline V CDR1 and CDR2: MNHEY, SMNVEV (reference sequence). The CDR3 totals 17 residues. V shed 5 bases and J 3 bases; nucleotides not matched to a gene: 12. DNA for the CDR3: TGTGCCAGCAGTGCTCACAGGGGGACTATAGGTGGAAACACCATATATTTT. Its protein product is CASSAHRGTIGGNTIYF.

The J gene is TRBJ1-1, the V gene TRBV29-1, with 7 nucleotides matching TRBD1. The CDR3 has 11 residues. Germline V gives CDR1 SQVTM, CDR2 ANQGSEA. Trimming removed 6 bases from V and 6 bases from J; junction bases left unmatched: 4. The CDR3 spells CSVQGGSEAFF. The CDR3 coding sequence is TGCAGCGTCCAGGGGGGGTCTGAAGCTTTCTTT.